Listed here are 27 T cell receptor beta chains from one sample, sequenced in a study of tumor and adjacent non-tumor tissue in lung cancer. A modified ARM-PCR protocol with three rounds of nested PCR amplified TCRbeta. TCRdb analysed the multiplex PCR reads with MiXCR anew, one entry per CDR3 protein. Of 65,000 to 75,000 distinct CDR3 sequences in the sample, more than 65% were seen once. The template was RNA from unsorted bulk tissue. More than 3 cm separated this lung sample from the edge of the tumor. Sequenced material: distant non-tumor lung tissue. The receptors stem from a man aged 55 to 70 with non-small cell lung cancer.

Turning to this clonotype: The conserved closing phenylalanine or tryptophan is absent in this CDR3, likely reflecting a read error. The chain joins TRBV10-2 to TRBJ1-1; D not certain. There are 13 residues in the CDR3. The V end was cut by 10 bases, the J end by 2 bases, with 14 bases between. CDR1 and CDR2 from the germline V gene are WSHSY and SAAADI. The CDR3 nucleotides are TGCGCCATCAGGTGGGGAATCAACACTGAAGCTTTCCTT. Translation: CAIRWGINTEAFL.

Worth noting for this clonotype: This clone may be a read error of a much larger clone one base away. The chain joins TRBV5-1 to TRBJ2-2, with D perhaps matching TRBD2 (5 bases). From germline, CDR1 is SGHRS and CDR2 YFSETQ. The CDR3 is made up of 14 amino acids. The CDR3 bases are TGCGCCAGAGCCCCGAGGGTGAACACCGGGGAGCTGATTTTT. Its translation: CARAPRVNTGELIF. Using reference TRBV5-1 and TRBJ2-2 for the parts outside the CDR3, the full variable domain is KAGVTQTPRYLIKTRGQQVTLSCSPISGHRSVSWYQQTPGQGLQFLFEYFSETQRNKGNFPGRFSGRQFSNSRSEMNVSTLELGDSALYLCARAPRVNTGELIFGEGSRLTVL.

On this clonotype itself: One junction end does not reproduce the germline sequence, and a read error may be involved. The V gene is TRBV19, the J gene TRBJ2-7, with 8 positions matching TRBD2. The CDR3 has 16 amino acids. Germline assignment: CDR1 LNHDA and CDR2 SQIVND (reference sequence). DNA for the CDR3: TGTGTCAGTAGTACCACTGGACTAGCTGAAACCTACGAGCAGTACTTC. This codes for CVSSTTGLAETYEQYF.

For this clonotype: The junction does not match germline at one end; this may be a read error. This chain links TRBV12-3 or TRBV12-4 with TRBJ2-7; maybe TRBD1 (6 bases). The CDR3 runs to 14 residues. The CDR3 bases are TGTGCCAGCAGTCCCGGGATAGGGGGTCTCGAGCGGTATTTC. This sequence encodes CASSPGIGGLERYF.

The chain is built from TRBV7-8 and TRBJ2-5, with TRBD1 matching over 8 bases. The trim removed 8 bases at V and 6 bases at J, leaving 17 bases unmatched. The CDR3 is 16 amino acids. Per germline, CDR1 SGHVS and CDR2 FQNEAQ. CDR3 in DNA: TGTGCCAGCGGTTTAGACGGGACAGGTCAAGGGAAGACCCAGTACTTC. Translating it yields CASGLDGTGQGKTQYF.

This clonotype was counted a single time. The CDR3 end shows no conserved phenylalanine or tryptophan, and so a read error is likely. The rearrangement links TRBV29-1 to TRBJ2-7; possible D gene TRBD1, 6 bases. V was shortened by 3 bases and J by 2 bases, with 11 bases between the two germline ends. CDR3 size: 13 residues. Germline CDR1 is SQVTM and CDR2 is ANQGSEA. CDR3 protein: CSVDQGGAYEQYS. CDR3 DNA: TGCAGCGTTGATCAAGGGGGAGCCTACGAGCAGTACTCC.

This clonotype appeared many times. This sequence joins TRBV5-1 and TRBJ2-7, with 13 nucleotides matching TRBD2. The length of the CDR3 is 13 residues. J gave up 4 bases and V 5 bases, and 0 bases lay outside the gene matches. Per germline, CDR1 SGHRS and CDR2 YFSETQ. CDR3 amino acids: CASRLAGGYEQYF. CDR3 bases: TGCGCCAGCAGACTAGCGGGAGGGTACGAGCAGTACTTC.

Concerning this clonotype: Given a much more abundant clone one base away, this may be a read error. This chain links TRBV5-1 with TRBJ2-1, with D uncertain. The CDR3 is 13 amino acids. V lost 10 bases, J lost 8 bases, and 19 bases lay in between. CDR1 is SGHRS, CDR2 YFSETQ, per germline. The CDR3 nucleotides are TGCGCCGGCATCTTGACCGGGTCCCATGAGCAGTTCTTC. It specifies CAGILTGSHEQFF. Complete variable domain (other parts from reference TRBV5-1 and TRBJ2-1): KAGVTQTPRYLIKTRGQQVTLSCSPISGHRSVSWYQQTPGQGLQFLFEYFSETQRNKGNFPGRFSGRQFSNSRSEMNVSTLELGDSALYLCAGILTGSHEQFFGPGTRLTVL.

This clonotype has ten or more counts. This sequence joins TRBV7-8 and TRBJ1-4, with D possibly being TRBD1 (5 bases). CDR1 SGHVS and CDR2 FQNEAQ come from the germline V gene. Trimming removed 5 bases at V and 8 bases at J, with 18 bases between. This CDR3 is built from 15 residues. CDR3 sequence reads: CASSRFRERGEKLFF. DNA for the CDR3: TGTGCCAGCAGCCGCTTCAGGGAACGTGGCGAAAAACTGTTTTTT.

Regarding this clonotype: One end of the junction is discordant with germline, which a read error may explain. The chain carries TRBV29-1 and TRBJ1-2; D gene uncertain. CDR3 size: 11 residues. Germline assignment: CDR1 SQVTM and CDR2 ANQGSEA. DNA for the CDR3: TGCGGCGTTCCGGTAGACTATGGCTACACCTTC. It yields the protein CGVPVDYGYTF. The entire variable domain, with the rest obtained from reference TRBV29-1 and TRBJ1-2, is as follows: SAVISQKPSRDICQRGTSLTIQCQVDSQVTMMFWYRQQPGQSLTLIATANQGSEATYESGFVIDKFPISRPNLTFSTLTVSNMSPEDSSIYLCGVPVDYGYTFGSGTRLTVV.

This clonotype is judged medium-sized. The chain links TRBV29-1 to TRBJ2-6; D possibly corresponds to TRBD2 (6 bases). This CDR3 has 16 residues. Germline CDR1 reads SQVTM; CDR2 reads ANQGSEA. Trimming shortened V by 4 bases and J by 4 bases, and 17 bases separated the two germline ends. For the CDR3, the DNA is TGCAGCGTTGCAGTTTTTCGGGGGTCCGGGGCCAACGTCCTGACTTTC. Protein sequence: CSVAVFRGSGANVLTF. The full variable domain, its missing parts supplied by reference TRBV29-1 and TRBJ2-6, is SAVISQKPSRDICQRGTSLTIQCQVDSQVTMMFWYRQQPGQSLTLIATANQGSEATYESGFVIDKFPISRPNLTFSTLTVSNMSPEDSSIYLCSVAVFRGSGANVLTFGAGSRLTVL.

This clonotype was seen just once. This sequence joins TRBV11-3 and TRBJ2-1; 10 bases fit TRBD2. J was trimmed by 9 bases and V by 7 bases; bases with no gene match: 9. Germline loops: CDR1 SGHNT, CDR2 YENEEA. The CDR3 is 14 residues long. CDR3 coding DNA: TGTGCCAGCAACTTTGGGACTAGCGAGAGTGAGCAGTTCTTC. Translation: CASNFGTSESEQFF.

Concerning this clonotype: Likely a read error: the CDR3 ends without its conserved phenylalanine or tryptophan. V usage is TRBV19 and J usage is TRBJ2-3, with D possibly being TRBD1 (5 bases). The J call is uncertain, as TRBJ1-5 better fits the DNA end. In germline, CDR1 is LNHDA, CDR2 SQIVND (reference sequence). The CDR3 contains 12 residues. CDR3 coding DNA: TGTGCCAGTGGGGGGGTCCCAGATACGCAGCATTAT. This codes for CASGGVPDTQHY.

On this clonotype itself: A much more abundant neighbour one base away suggests this may be a read error. The rearrangement links TRBV25-1 to TRBJ1-1; the D is unclear. Germline V gene lookup returns CDR1 MGHDK and CDR2 SYGVNS. CDR3 size: 12 residues. The CDR3 DNA reads TGTGCCAGCAGTGAATTTGACGCTGAAGATTTCTTT. This codes for CASSEFDAEDFF.

Only a few counts were recorded for this clonotype. This may be a read error, as it is one base from a much larger clone. This CDR3 fails to terminate in the conserved phenylalanine or tryptophan, so it likely reflects a read error. The CDR3 here is CASSYGAGVFYGYTS. CDR3 in DNA: TGTGCCAGCAGTTATGGGGCCGGGGTTTTCTATGGCTACACCTCC. V and J are TRBV28 and TRBJ1-2; a possible D gene is TRBD1 (5 bases). Looked up from germline, CDR1 is MDHEN and CDR2 is SYDVKM. The CDR3 covers 15 residues. V lost 4 bases, J lost 4 bases, and 16 bases lay in between.

V usage is TRBV13 and J usage is TRBJ2-7; D ambiguous. The CDR3 runs to 17 residues. V lost 0 bases and J 3 bases, leaving 18 bases between the germline ends. CDR1 and CDR2 (germline): PRHDT, FYEKMQ (reference sequence). The CDR3 sequence: CASSLGVRSLSFYEQYF. The CDR3 DNA reads TGTGCCAGCAGCTTAGGAGTGCGGTCCCTATCTTTCTACGAGCAGTACTTC.

The chain uses TRBV11-1 and TRBJ2-2, with a tentative D call TRBD1 (5 bases). The CDR3 is 14 residues long. CDR1 and CDR2 (germline): SGHAT, FQDESV (reference sequence). CDR3 in DNA: TGTACCGGCAGCTATACTGGTGGCACAGGTGAGCTGTTTTTT. Translated: CTGSYTGGTGELFF.

This clonotype was observed a single time. No conserved phenylalanine or tryptophan ends this CDR3, so it is likely a read error. The chain combines TRBV6-1 with TRBJ1-6, with D unclear. Per the germline V gene, CDR1 is MNHNS and CDR2 is SASEGT. The length of the CDR3 is 14 residues. For the CDR3, the DNA is TGTGCCCGCAGTTCCGGCCCCTATAATTCACCCCTCCACATT. Translation gives CARSSGPYNSPLHI.

In the case of this clonotype: The junction shows a germline mismatch at one end, possibly a read error. This chain connects TRBV30 to TRBJ2-7, with D uncertain. In germline, CDR1 is GTSNPN, CDR2 SVGIG (reference sequence). The CDR3 length is 15 residues. The CDR3 loop is CAWSVPTQISHEQYF. For the CDR3, the DNA is TGTGCCTGGAGTGTACCCACTCAAATCTCCCACGAGCAGTACTTC.

As concerns this clonotype: Mismatch with germline at one junction end may stem from a read error. The chain has TRBV6-2 or TRBV6-3 and TRBJ2-1; D may be TRBD1 or TRBD2 (5 bases each). The CDR3 covers 15 residues. The germline CDR1 and CDR2 sequences are MNHEY and SVGEGT. CDR3 nucleotide sequence: TGTGCCACCAGTCAAACAGGACTCTTTGTGAATGAGCAGTTCTTC. It encodes CATSQTGLFVNEQFF.

The gene calls are TRBV20-1 and TRBJ2-1; the D gene is possibly TRBD2 (5 bases). The CDR3 sequence is 16 residues long. Trimming took off 0 bases at V and 5 bases at J, with 17 bases between the two ends. From germline, CDR1 is DFQATT and CDR2 SNEGSKA (reference sequence). CDR3 DNA sequence: TGCAGTGCTAGAGACTACCAGGACTTAGCCAACAATGAGCAGTTCTTC. As protein: CSARDYQDLANNEQFF.

Concerning this clonotype itself: At one of its ends the junction is not consistent with the germline gene, which may arise from a read error. The chain couples TRBV10-3 to TRBJ2-3, with TRBD2 as a possible D gene (5 bases). The germline CDR1 and CDR2 sequences are ENHRY and SYGVKD. The CDR3 covers 17 residues. CDR3 in DNA: TGTGCCATCAGGGAGGAGACATGGGTACCTAGCACAGATACGCAATATTTT. It specifies CAIREETWVPSTDTQYF.

For this clonotype: At one boundary the junction diverges from the germline segment, which might be a read error. The CDR3 is CASSPQCGNNYGYTF. CDR3 coding DNA: TGTGCAAGCAGTCCACAGTGTGGGAATAACTATGGCTACACCTTC. This chain joins TRBV6-5 and TRBJ1-2; D gene unclear. This CDR3 is built from 15 residues. CDR1 is MNHEY and CDR2 is SVGAGI in the germline V gene.

The chain recombines TRBV2 with TRBJ1-1, with D possibly being TRBD1 (5 bases). The CDR3 runs 13 residues. CDR1 and CDR2 (germline): SNHLY, FYNNEI. The V gene lost 6 bases and the J gene lost 7 bases, with 15 bases spanning the gap. The CDR3 DNA is TGTGCCAGCAGCGATTATGGGGGGGTTGAAGCTTTCTTT. Protein product: CASSDYGGVEAFF.

As to this clonotype: At one end the junction does not follow the germline gene, possibly because of a read error. The V call is TRBV4-1, the J call TRBJ1-2; D is unclear. Germline CDR1 is MGHRA and CDR2 is YSYEKL. This CDR3 comprises 19 residues. In DNA form, the CDR3 reads TGCACCAGCAGTCAGGACGTCAGCAATATTGTTTCAGCTAACTATGGCTACACCTTC. Translated: CTSSQDVSNIVSANYGYTF.

This clonotype was seen just once. The chain links TRBV7-8 to TRBJ2-3; TRBD2 matches at 10 bases. The CDR3 is 17 residues long. V gave up 10 bases and J gave up 4 bases; unmatched junction bases: 17. From germline, CDR1 is SGHVS and CDR2 FQNEAQ. The CDR3 nucleotides are TGTGCCAACAGTTTAGATAAAGGACTAGCGGAAGCAGATACGCAGTATTTT. This translates into CANSLDKGLAEADTQYF. Together with reference TRBV7-8 and TRBJ2-3, the CDR3 gives the full variable domain: GAGVSQSPRYKVAKRGQDVALRCDPISGHVSLFWYQQALGQGPEFLTYFQNEAQLDKSGLPSDRFFAERPEGSVSTLKIQRTQQEDSAVYLCANSLDKGLAEADTQYFGPGTRLTVL.

This clonotype was picked up one time. One end of the junction is discordant with germline, which a read error may explain. V gene TRBV20-1 combines with J gene TRBJ2-2; TRBD2 aligns across 11 bases. This CDR3 has 16 residues. Germline CDR1 and CDR2: DFQATT and SNEGSKA (reference sequence). This chain's CDR3 is CSPTLAGGQETGELFF. CDR3 sequence (DNA): TGCAGTCCTACTTTAGCGGGAGGGCAGGAGACCGGGGAACTGTTTTTT.